This T cell receptor (beta chain) appears in the sequencing data of a study of cytomegalovirus exposure and HLA in healthy donors. Study summary: Within the Caucasian-associated ancestry cluster were 65% to 85% of the 398 genotyped donors.

Vbeta (60) and Jbeta (13) primers were used in the PCR. TCRdb's copy holds only in-frame clones and misses some; the assay was immunoSEQ multiplex PCR. The sample holds approximately 150,000 clones, about 70% seen once. Comments on this clone: Its target is not known.

Overall study results and limits: A few V segments could not be told apart, such as TRBV6-2 and TRBV6-3, and were left out. The study designated fewer than 200 TCR beta chains cytomegalovirus-associated. Serostatus for CMV was the only available immune exposure information.

The CDR3 runs 15 residues. Germline assignment: CDR1 SGHAT and CDR2 FQNNGV. The junction had 8 bases not matched to a gene; V was cut back by 4 bases and J by 5 bases. The origin of this receptor is a man aged 30 to 39 in good health and CMV-seropositive. The chain joins TRBV11-2 to TRBJ2-5, with 9 bases matching TRBD1. Sequenced: PBMCs. DNA of the CDR3: TGTGCCAGCAGCTACGGGACAGGGACGGTCGAGACCCAGTACTTC. This gives the protein CASSYGTGTVETQYF.